Following are 20 T cell receptor beta chains from one sample sequenced in a study of cytomegalovirus exposure and HLA in healthy donors. Sequencing was performed with immunoSEQ multiplex PCR; in TCRdb, only in-frame clones are kept and a portion is missing. The sample consists of about 110,000 clones, 70% to 90% of them appearing once. The sequenced sample consisted of PBMCs. Every receptor here comes from a woman between 18 and 30 years old in good health and CMV-seronegative.

The chain uses TRBV2 and TRBJ1-1, with D possibly being TRBD1 (5 bases). Trimming took off 6 bases at V and 5 bases at J, with 13 bases between the two ends. The germline gives CDR1 SNHLY, CDR2 FYNNEI. The CDR3 spans 13 residues. CDR3 in DNA: TGTGCCAGCAGAAAAGGGGCGGATACTGAAGCTTTCTTT. It encodes CASRKGADTEAFF.

This chain joins TRBV25-1 and TRBJ1-1, with D unclear. The V end was cut by 3 bases, the J end by 4 bases, with 9 bases between. This CDR3 is 13 amino acids long. CDR1 MGHDK and CDR2 SYGVNS come from the germline V gene. The CDR3 sequence is CASSDNRITEAFF. In DNA form, the CDR3 reads TGTGCCAGCAGTGACAACAGAATCACTGAAGCTTTCTTT.

The chain is built from TRBV18 and TRBJ1-2; D remains ambiguous. The V end lost 5 bases, the J end lost 1 base, and 14 bases lay between the germline ends. The CDR3 covers 15 residues. Germline CDR1 and CDR2: KGHSH and LQKENI. CDR3 sequence reads: CASSARDFSNYGYTF. The CDR3 coding sequence is TGTGCCAGCTCAGCCCGGGATTTTAGTAACTATGGCTACACCTTC.

The chain joins TRBV21-1 to TRBJ1-5; no DNA check was done on the table's D call, TRBD1. TRBV21-1 is a pseudogene locus. This CDR3 has 13 amino acids. The CDR3 loop reads CASSGTGPQPQHF. The CDR3 nucleotides are TGTGCCAGCAGCGGGACAGGGCCTCAGCCCCAGCATTTT.

The chain joins TRBV27 to TRBJ1-2; unclear D gene. The CDR3 runs to 13 residues. CDR1 and CDR2 (germline): MNHEY, SMNVEV (reference sequence). The V end was cut by 10 bases, the J end by 8 bases, with 20 bases between. The DNA of the CDR3 is TGTGCCACTCGACGAGAGGCCGGCCAAGGCTACACCTTC. This gives the protein CATRREAGQGYTF.

This chain connects TRBV4-1 to TRBJ1-1; D gene unclear. The germline V gene encodes CDR1 MGHRA and CDR2 YSYEKL. This CDR3 is built from 14 residues. Trimming removed 4 bases from V and 2 bases from J, with 11 bases in between. As DNA, the CDR3 is TGCGCCAGCAGCCTTTTGGTAGTTAACACTGAAGCTTTCTTT. Amino acid sequence: CASSLLVVNTEAFF.

This sequence joins TRBV7-9 and TRBJ1-6, with no clear D. Germline V gene sequence: CDR1 SEHNR, CDR2 FQNEAQ (reference sequence). The CDR3 extends over 15 amino acids. With 5 bases removed from V and 0 bases from J, the gap between germline ends came to 8 bases. The CDR3 DNA is TGTGCCAGCAGCCGTGGTAGCTCCTATAATTCACCCCTCCACTTT. It translates to CASSRGSSYNSPLHF.

The chain links TRBV5-5 to TRBJ2-3; TRBD1 matches 8 bases. Trimming cost V 4 bases and J 6 bases; bases outside gene matches: 10. Germline values: CDR1 SGHKS, CDR2 YYEKEE (reference sequence). CDR3 length equals 15 residues. CDR3 in amino acids: CASSNQGATSDTQYF. As DNA, the CDR3 is TGTGCCAGCAGCAACCAGGGGGCAACTTCGGATACGCAGTATTTT.

The chain has TRBV4-1 and TRBJ2-1; D might be TRBD1 (6 bases). CDR1 MGHRA and CDR2 YSYEKL come from the germline V gene. V was trimmed by 3 bases and J by 8 bases, leaving 8 bases between them. The CDR3 consists of 12 residues. The CDR3 nucleotides read TGCGCCAGCAGCCATCACAGGGATGAGCAGTTCTTC. Its protein product is CASSHHRDEQFF.

The chain joins TRBV7-8 to TRBJ2-7; D remains ambiguous. In germline, CDR1 is SGHVS, CDR2 FQNEAQ. The CDR3 loop spans 11 amino acids. V dropped 5 bases and J dropped 3 bases, with 5 bases sitting between them. This chain's CDR3 is CASSPSYEQYF. CDR3 nucleotide sequence: TGTGCCAGCAGCCCCAGCTACGAGCAGTACTTC.

The CDR3 DNA reads TGTGCCACCGCCTACGCAGCGGCATGGGTTAGATATCAGCCCCAGCATTTT. It translates to CATAYAAAWVRYQPQHF. The chain carries TRBV15 and TRBJ1-5, with unresolved D. The CDR3 totals 17 residues. Germline loops: CDR1 LNHNV, CDR2 YYDKDF (reference sequence). V was cut by 8 bases and J by 5 bases, with 25 bases left in between. Full variable domain (remainder filled in from reference TRBV15 and TRBJ1-5): DAMVIQNPRYQVTQFGKPVTLSCSQTLNHNVMYWYQQKSSQAPKLLFHYYDKDFNNEADTPDNFQSRRPNTSFCFLDIRSPGLGDTAMYLCATAYAAAWVRYQPQHFGDGTRLSIL.

V is TRBV7-9 and J is TRBJ2-7; a weak D match, TRBD1 (6 bases). Per the germline V gene, CDR1 is SEHNR and CDR2 is FQNEAQ (reference sequence). Trimming stripped 4 bases from V and 0 bases from J, with 16 bases between. The CDR3 loop spans 16 amino acids. As DNA, the CDR3 is TGTGCCAGCAGCTCCAACCGGGACAAGAGCTCCTACGAGCAGTACTTC. Translation gives CASSSNRDKSSYEQYF.

The rearrangement joins TRBV7-8 to TRBJ1-5; the D is unclear. The CDR3 loop spans 14 amino acids. Germline CDR1 reads SGHVS; CDR2 reads FQNEAQ. V was trimmed by 2 bases and J by 2 bases, leaving 7 bases between them. The CDR3 region is CASSLLEGNQPQHF. For the CDR3, the DNA is TGTGCCAGCAGCTTATTGGAGGGCAATCAGCCCCAGCATTTT.

DNA of the CDR3: TGTGCCACCAGCAGATCGGGAAGCAACTCCTACAATGAGCAGTTCTTC. This translates into CATSRSGSNSYNEQFF. The genes are TRBV15 and TRBJ2-1; D may be TRBD2 (5 bases). Germline CDR1 reads LNHNV; CDR2 reads YYDKDF (reference sequence). The CDR3 runs to 16 residues. Trimming took off 2 bases at V and 0 bases at J, with 11 bases between the two ends.

V gene TRBV6-6 combines with J gene TRBJ1-2, with 7 bases lining up with TRBD1. Germline CDR1 is MNHNY and CDR2 is SVGAGI (reference sequence). The trim removed 7 bases at V and 0 bases at J, leaving 5 bases unmatched. The CDR3 extends over 14 amino acids. CDR3 DNA: TGTGCCAGCAACCTACAGGGGACTAACTATGGCTACACCTTC. The encoded protein is CASNLQGTNYGYTF.

In this sample, this clone turned up once. This sequence joins TRBV29-1 and TRBJ1-2, with TRBD1 identical over 9 bases. Germline V gives CDR1 SQVTM, CDR2 ANQGSEA. This CDR3 region has 13 residues. Trimming took 5 bases from V and 4 from J; bases not matched to a gene: 5. The CDR3 DNA sequence: TGCAGCGTTTCACCGACAGGGGGCTATGGCTACACCTTC. It yields the protein CSVSPTGGYGYTF. The whole variable domain, filled in from reference TRBV29-1 and TRBJ1-2, reads SAVISQKPSRDICQRGTSLTIQCQVDSQVTMMFWYRQQPGQSLTLIATANQGSEATYESGFVIDKFPISRPNLTFSTLTVSNMSPEDSSIYLCSVSPTGGYGYTFGSGTRLTVV.

This clone appeared a few times. The gene calls are TRBV18 and TRBJ2-7; D is possibly TRBD2 (7 bases). Germline CDR1 KGHSH, CDR2 LQKENI. Trimming shortened V by 4 bases and J by 7 bases, and 14 bases separated the two germline ends. CDR3 length equals 13 residues. CDR3 sequence: CASSLHGGQEQYF. Here the CDR3 DNA reads TGTGCCAGCTCACTACACGGGGGGCAAGAGCAGTACTTC. Using reference TRBV18 and TRBJ2-7 for the parts outside the CDR3, the full variable domain is NAGVMQNPRHLVRRRGQEARLRCSPMKGHSHVYWYRQLPEEGLKFMVYLQKENIIDESGMPKERFSAEFPKEGPSILRIQQVVRGDSAAYFCASSLHGGQEQYFGPGTRLTVT.

This clone was observed once. J is TRBJ1-1 and V is TRBV27, with 9 bases matching TRBD1. V lost 5 bases, J lost 8 bases, and 9 bases stayed unmatched. CDR3 length: 14 residues. Germline V gives CDR1 MNHEY, CDR2 SMNVEV (reference sequence). In DNA, the CDR3 is TGTGCCAGCAGTACGGGACAGGGTACCGCCGAAGCTTTCTTT. Translation: CASSTGQGTAEAFF.

This sequence joins TRBV27 and TRBJ2-7; 9 nucleotides align to TRBD2. The CDR3 contains 14 residues. Germline CDR1 is MNHEY and CDR2 is SMNVEV (reference sequence). V lost 6 bases to trimming and J lost 3 bases; unmatched junction nucleotides: 6. The CDR3 nucleotides read TGTGCCAGCAGCCCTAGCGGGGTGCTCTACGAGCAGTACTTC. Its translation: CASSPSGVLYEQYF.

V gene TRBV25-1 combines with J gene TRBJ2-5; D is ambiguous. Germline CDR1 and CDR2: MGHDK and SYGVNS. Trimming took 8 bases from V and 3 from J, leaving 4 bases between them. This CDR3 spans 10 amino acids. The CDR3 sequence is CASGEETQYF. The CDR3 DNA reads as TGTGCCAGCGGAGAAGAGACCCAGTACTTC. The full variable domain, rest sourced from reference TRBV25-1 and TRBJ2-5, is EADIYQTPRYLVIGTGKKITLECSQTMGHDKMYWYQQDPGMELHLIHYSYGVNSTEKGDLSSESTVSRIRTEHFPLTLESARPSHTSQYLCASGEETQYFGPGTRLLVL.